One sample yielded the 8 T cell receptor beta chains listed below, sequenced in a study of OX40 agonist ivuxolimab in advanced cancers. This table comes from immunoSEQ multiplex PCR, and its TCRdb copy is limited to in-frame clones, with some not included. The table includes some 40,000 clones, about 91% detected once. Sequenced here: CD4+ or CD8+ T cells sorted from blood, sampled in a trial of the OX40 agonist ivuxolimab. The receptors shown here come from an adult with an advanced solid tumor such as melanoma, head and neck, liver or kidney cancer.

With respect to this clone: Other DNA sequences of this sample code for an identical CDR3. J is TRBJ1-3 and V is TRBV4-3, with D perhaps TRBD1 (5 bases). Germline V gives CDR1 LGHNA, CDR2 YSLEER. Trimming pared 3 bases from V and 3 bases from J, leaving 9 bases between. CDR3 size: 14 residues. Here the CDR3 DNA reads TGCGCCAGCAGCCACGGACAAGGTGGAAACACCATATATTTT. Translating gives CASSHGQGGNTIYF.

CDR3 sequence (DNA): TGTGCCAGCAGTTACCTTAATCAGCCCCAGCATTTT. Protein: CASSYLNQPQHF. The chain recombines TRBV6-9 with TRBJ1-5; no reliable D call. CDR1 is MNHGY and CDR2 is SVAAGI in the germline V gene. V was clipped by 3 bases and J by 4 bases, with 4 bases between them. This CDR3 spans 12 amino acids.

J is TRBJ2-2 and V is TRBV7-6, with D maybe TRBD1 (5 bases). Looked up from germline, CDR1 is SGHVS and CDR2 is FNYEAQ. V lost 5 bases and J 5 bases, leaving 15 bases between the germline ends. The CDR3 contains 15 residues. The CDR3 DNA is TGTGCCAGCAGCGCAACAGGTTGGGAAACCGGGGAGCTGTTTTTT. It translates to CASSATGWETGELFF.

This clone was recorded only once. The rearrangement joins TRBV5-8 to TRBJ2-7; D not certain. The germline V gene encodes CDR1 SGHTS and CDR2 YDEGEE. The CDR3 consists of 15 residues. V dropped 5 bases and J dropped 3 bases, with 18 bases sitting between them. Written as DNA, the CDR3 is TGTGCCAGCAGTACCCGAGAGAACAATTACTACGAGCAGTACTTC. Residues: CASSTRENNYYEQYF.

Many counts were recorded for this clone. The chain combines TRBV27 with TRBJ2-6; 9 nucleotides match TRBD2. This CDR3 has 18 residues. V lost 2 bases to trimming and J lost 0 bases; unmatched junction nucleotides: 5. CDR1 and CDR2 (germline): MNHEY, SMNVEV (reference sequence). CDR3: CASSLLAGTLSGANVLTF. In DNA form, the CDR3 reads TGTGCCAGCAGTTTACTAGCGGGAACCCTCTCTGGGGCCAACGTCCTGACTTTC.

This sequence joins TRBV4-3 and TRBJ1-5, with D perhaps matching TRBD1 (6 bases). The V gene's germline CDR1 is LGHNA and CDR2 YSLEER. This CDR3 has 16 amino acids. V was cut by 0 bases and J by 5 bases, with 14 bases left in between. For the CDR3, the DNA is TGCGCCAGCAGCCAAGATGCAGGGGCATGGGATCAGCCCCAGCATTTT. This gives the protein CASSQDAGAWDQPQHF.

The J gene is TRBJ2-5, the V gene TRBV27; TRBD2 matches 10 bases. The CDR3 extends over 13 amino acids. Germline CDR1 is MNHEY and CDR2 is SMNVEV (reference sequence). V was clipped by 5 bases and J by 4 bases; unmatched bases: 1. DNA for the CDR3: TGTGCCAGCAGTAGACTAGCGGGAGAGACCCAGTACTTC. Translated, it gives CASSRLAGETQYF.

The V and J genes are TRBV27 and TRBJ2-7; TRBD1 aligns across 10 bases. Germline trimming cut 8 bases from V and 2 bases from J; bases unmatched to any gene: 6. Germline CDR1 MNHEY, CDR2 SMNVEV (reference sequence). The CDR3 is made up of 14 amino acids. The chain's CDR3 is CASAVGTGAYEQYF. The CDR3 DNA follows: TGTGCCAGCGCCGTTGGGACAGGGGCCTACGAGCAGTACTTC.